This is a list of T cell receptor beta chains from one sample in a study of shared clonotypes between healthy human individuals. Clones were read by immunoSEQ multiplex PCR, and TCRdb kept only the in-frame ones, dropping some. The sample includes 90,000 to 150,000 clones, approximately 70% of them seen just once. The sequenced material came from memory CD8+ T cells sorted from blood. The receptors were gathered from a woman younger than 45 in good health. CDR3s include the opening cysteine and the closing phenylalanine or tryptophan. The D gene is left open where the match is weak. Not all rows give a size; the values are once, few, many and, for expanded clones, a class.

j_call d_call v_call clone_size cdr3_aa cdr3_nt
TRBJ1-1 TRBD1 TRBV10-3 NA CAISEKGTGGTEAFF TGTGCCATCAGTGAGAAGGGGACAGGGGGCACTGAAGCTTTCTTT
TRBJ2-1 TRBD2 TRBV11-3 once CASSLRLAGDYNEQFF TGTGCCAGCAGCTTAAGACTAGCGGGAGACTACAATGAGCAGTTCTTC
TRBJ1-5 NA TRBV19 NA CASRLSRGPNQPQHF TGTGCCAGTAGACTAAGCAGGGGACCCAATCAGCCCCAGCATTTT
TRBJ1-4 TRBD1 TRBV7-9 few CASSLVLGQGDEKLFF TGTGCCAGCAGCTTAGTTCTTGGACAGGGGGATGAAAAACTGTTTTTT
TRBJ2-7 TRBD1 TRBV5-4 NA CASSSDRGTYEQYF TGTGCCAGCAGTTCGGACAGGGGTACCTACGAGCAGTACTTC
TRBJ1-1 NA TRBV14 NA CASNPSSSGTEAFF TGTGCCAGCAACCCCTCGAGCTCTGGCACTGAAGCTTTCTTT
TRBJ1-1 NA TRBV7-8 NA CASSYEMNTEAFF TGTGCCAGCAGCTACGAGATGAACACTGAAGCTTTCTTT
TRBJ2-7 NA TRBV6-1 once CASPSGGRHEQYF TGTGCCAGCCCCTCCGGTGGAAGGCACGAGCAGTACTTC
TRBJ2-7 TRBD2 TRBV5-6 few CASSFNTRVAGYEQYF TGTGCCAGCAGCTTTAATACGCGGGTAGCGGGCTACGAGCAGTACTTC
TRBJ2-7 NA TRBV7-6 many CASSLGPNYEQYF TGTGCCAGCAGCCTGGGGCCCAACTACGAGCAGTACTTC
TRBJ1-5 NA TRBV28 NA CASSLRAQVRPQHF TGTGCCAGCAGTTTAAGGGCCCAGGTCCGGCCCCAGCATTTT
TRBJ1-4 NA TRBV2 once CASSGAAEKLFF TGTGCCAGCAGTGGAGCAGCGGAAAAACTGTTTTTT
TRBJ1-1 NA TRBV2 NA CASSIGGGILNTEAFF TGTGCCAGCAGTATTGGCGGGGGAATTCTGAACACTGAAGCTTTCTTT
TRBJ2-7 NA TRBV7-5 NA CVRSLGHPGPGYEQYF TGTGTCAGAAGCTTAGGCCACCCGGGACCGGGCTACGAGCAGTACTTC
TRBJ1-1 NA TRBV6-6 NA CASSQGPAEAFF TGTGCCAGCAGTCAGGGACCGGCTGAAGCTTTCTTT
TRBJ1-5 NA TRBV19 NA CASSIWADSNQPQHF TGTGCCAGTAGTATATGGGCAGATAGCAATCAGCCCCAGCATTTT
TRBJ2-3 TRBD2 TRBV28 NA CASMFSTSGSTDTQYF TGTGCCAGCATGTTTAGTACTAGCGGGAGCACAGATACGCAGTATTTT
TRBJ2-3 TRBD2 TRBV7-9 NA CASSPRRLAGGTDTQYF TGTGCCAGCAGCCCTCGGCGGCTAGCGGGAGGAACAGATACGCAGTATTTT
TRBJ2-1 TRBD2 TRBV5-1 NA CASSLTSGRSSYNEQFF TGCGCCAGCAGCTTAACTAGCGGGAGAAGCTCCTACAATGAGCAGTTCTTC
TRBJ2-7 NA TRBV29-1 NA CSVHDGQHYEQYF TGCAGCGTTCACGATGGACAGCACTACGAGCAGTACTTC
TRBJ2-7 TRBD1 TRBV4-1 NA CASSHYLGTGVSYEQYF TGCGCCAGCAGCCATTATCTCGGGACAGGGGTCTCCTACGAGCAGTACTTC
TRBJ2-1 TRBD2 TRBV19 NA CASSISRENEQFF TGTGCCAGTAGTATCTCGCGGGAGAATGAGCAGTTCTTC
TRBJ2-3 NA TRBV15 NA CATSAGRASTDTQYF TGTGCCACCAGCGCCGGGCGGGCCAGCACAGATACGCAGTATTTT
TRBJ2-2 NA TRBV7-3 few CASSRGGGRTGELFF TGTGCCAGCAGCCGCGGCGGGGGCAGGACCGGGGAGCTGTTTTTT
TRBJ2-7 TRBD1 TRBV5-1 NA CASRSGGSHYYEQYF TGCGCCAGCCGCTCAGGGGGATCCCATTACTACGAGCAGTACTTC
TRBJ2-3 NA TRBV14 many CASSQGTVTDTQYF TGTGCCAGCAGCCAAGGGACAGTCACAGATACGCAGTATTTT
TRBJ2-7 TRBD2 TRBV28 few CASSTRLAGVFYEQYF TGTGCCAGCAGTACGAGACTAGCGGGAGTATTCTACGAGCAGTACTTC
TRBJ1-1 TRBD1 TRBV28 once CASSLGTGGESDTEAFF TGTGCCAGCAGTTTAGGGACAGGGGGAGAATCGGACACTGAAGCTTTCTTT
TRBJ1-2 TRBD1 TRBV5-1 NA CASSLIPRDRANYGYTF TGCGCCAGCAGCCTGATTCCAAGAGACAGGGCTAACTATGGCTACACCTTC
TRBJ2-7 NA TRBV6-1 NA CASSEGEGDRPSYEQYF TGTGCCAGCAGTGAAGGCGAGGGGGATCGACCCTCCTACGAGCAGTACTTC
TRBJ2-1 TRBD1 TRBV6-5 few CASSIQGMGNEQFF TGTGCCAGCAGTATACAGGGGATGGGGAATGAGCAGTTCTTC
TRBJ2-1 TRBD1 TRBV25-1 NA CASSEPSGDRALSEQFF TGTGCCAGCAGTGAACCTTCCGGGGACAGGGCCCTCAGCGAGCAGTTCTTC
TRBJ2-7 NA TRBV15 NA CATSRDVTEQYF TGTGCCACCAGCAGAGATGTGACCGAGCAGTACTTC
TRBJ2-3 NA TRBV7-9 NA CASSPTWRGRTDTQYF TGTGCCAGCAGCCCAACCTGGAGGGGGCGGACAGATACGCAGTATTTT
TRBJ2-1 TRBD1 TRBV14 once CASSQDWGTGLEEQFF TGTGCCAGCAGCCAAGATTGGGGGACAGGGCTGGAGGAGCAGTTCTTC
TRBJ2-7 NA TRBV5-1 few CASSLAAAYEQYF TGCGCCAGCAGCTTGGCGGCAGCCTACGAGCAGTACTTC
TRBJ2-7 NA TRBV4-1 NA CASSHPGPSYEQYF TGCGCCAGCAGCCACCCCGGGCCCTCCTACGAGCAGTACTTC
TRBJ2-2 NA TRBV7-9 NA CASSQVVGFSGELFF TGTGCCAGCAGCCAAGTAGTTGGCTTTTCCGGGGAGCTGTTTTTT
TRBJ2-3 NA TRBV29-1 few CSVARDTDTQYF TGCAGCGTTGCCCGGGACACAGATACGCAGTATTTT
TRBJ2-7 TRBD1 TRBV29-1 NA CSGGRDRGSYEQYF TGCAGCGGTGGCCGGGACAGGGGCTCCTACGAGCAGTACTTC
TRBJ1-1 NA TRBV4-2 NA CASSYGTVEAFF TGTGCCAGCAGCTACGGGACCGTTGAAGCTTTCTTT
TRBJ2-1 TRBD2 TRBV4-1 NA CASSQESRLAGWYNEQFF TGCGCCAGCAGCCAAGAATCCCGGCTAGCGGGATGGTACAATGAGCAGTTCTTC
TRBJ2-7 NA TRBV28 NA CASKASTYEQYF TGTGCCAGCAAAGCCAGTACCTACGAGCAGTACTTC
TRBJ2-7 NA TRBV25-1 NA CASSELNEQYF TGTGCCAGCAGTGAATTGAACGAGCAGTACTTC
TRBJ2-5 TRBD2 TRBV7-9 NA CASSGTTSGTRETQYF TGTGCCAGCAGCGGAACGACTAGCGGGACAAGAGAGACCCAGTACTTC
TRBJ2-2 NA TRBV13 NA CASSLGGTGELFF TGTGCCAGCAGCCTAGGAGGGACCGGGGAGCTGTTTTTT
TRBJ2-7 TRBD2 TRBV7-9 NA CASSLGGLAGNEQYF TGTGCCAGCAGCTTAGGGGGTCTAGCGGGAAACGAGCAGTACTTC
TRBJ1-5 NA TRBV25-1 NA CASRRFPQHF TGTGCCAGCAGACGATTTCCCCAGCATTTT
TRBJ2-1 TRBD2 TRBV11-2 NA CASSLERAGGQRQFF TGTGCCAGCAGCTTAGAGCGAGCGGGAGGGCAAAGACAGTTCTTC
TRBJ2-5 NA TRBV25-1 few CASSGGTHQETQYF TGTGCCAGCAGTGGCGGGACTCACCAAGAGACCCAGTACTTC
TRBJ1-4 NA TRBV5-6 NA CASSLGTGNEKLFF TGTGCCAGCAGCCTCGGGACGGGAAATGAAAAACTGTTTTTT